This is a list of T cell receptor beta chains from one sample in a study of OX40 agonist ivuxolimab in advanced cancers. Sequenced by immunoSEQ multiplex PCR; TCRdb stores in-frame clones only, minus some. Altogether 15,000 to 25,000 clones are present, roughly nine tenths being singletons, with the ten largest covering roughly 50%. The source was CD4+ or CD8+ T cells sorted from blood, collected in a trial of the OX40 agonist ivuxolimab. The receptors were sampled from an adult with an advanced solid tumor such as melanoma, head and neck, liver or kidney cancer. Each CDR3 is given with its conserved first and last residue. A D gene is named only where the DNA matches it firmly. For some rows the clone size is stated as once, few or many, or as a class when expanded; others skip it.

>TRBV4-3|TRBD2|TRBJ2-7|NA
TGCGCCAGCAGCCAAGTGGTCGGGAGGGCCTCCTACGAGCAGTACTTC
CASSQVVGRASYEQYF
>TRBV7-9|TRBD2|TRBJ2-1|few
TGTGCCAGCAGCTTAGGACTAGCGGGATCGAATGAGCAGTTCTTC
CASSLGLAGSNEQFF
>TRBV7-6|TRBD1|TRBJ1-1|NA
TGTGCCAGCAGCCCCTGGACAGGGGGCGCGAACACTGAAGCTTTCTTT
CASSPWTGGANTEAFF
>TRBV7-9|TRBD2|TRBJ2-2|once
TGTGCCAGCAGCCAAGGACTAGCGGGAGAGGGAGGGGAGCTGTTTTTT
CASSQGLAGEGGELFF
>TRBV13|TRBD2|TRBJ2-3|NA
TGTGCCAGCACCCCTAGCGGGCGCACAGATACGCAGTATTTT
CASTPSGRTDTQYF
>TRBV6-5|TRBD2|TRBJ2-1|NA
TGTGCCAGCAGTTACTCACTAGCGGGAGATGCGCCGTTCTTC
CASSYSLAGDAPFF
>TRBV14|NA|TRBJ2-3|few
TGTGCCAGCAGCCAAGTGGGGGGGGCCACAGATACGCAGTATTTT
CASSQVGGATDTQYF
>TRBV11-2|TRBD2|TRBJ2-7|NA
TGTGCCAGCAGCTTAGACAGGGGACTAGCGGGAGTGTACGAGCAGTACTTC
CASSLDRGLAGVYEQYF
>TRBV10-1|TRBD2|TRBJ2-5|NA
TGCGCCAGCGGCGATGGGCTAGCGGGAGCCCAGTACTTC
CASGDGLAGAQYF
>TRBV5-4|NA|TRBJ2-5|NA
TGTGCCAGCAGCTCTCCCCTCGGGGAAGAAGGAGAGACCCAGTACTTC
CASSSPLGEEGETQYF
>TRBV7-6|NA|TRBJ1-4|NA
TGTGCCAGCAGCTGGGGCCCCTCGGAAAAACTGTTTTTT
CASSWGPSEKLFF
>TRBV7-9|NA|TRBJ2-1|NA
TGTGCCAGCAGCTCCATGGGGGCTGAGCAGTTCTTC
CASSSMGAEQFF
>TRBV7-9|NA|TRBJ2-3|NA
TGTGCCAGCAGCTCGGGGCTCAGGGATACGCAGTATTTT
CASSSGLRDTQYF
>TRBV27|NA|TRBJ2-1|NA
TGTGCCAGCAGTCCCGGGCCGGGGGCCTCCAATGAGCAGTTCTTC
CASSPGPGASNEQFF
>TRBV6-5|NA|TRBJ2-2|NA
TGTGCCAGCAGTTACTCGTTGGATGCCGGGGAGCTGTTTTTT
CASSYSLDAGELFF
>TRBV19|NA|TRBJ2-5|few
TGTGCCAGTAGTATTATTCTAGTTCAGGAGACCCAGTACTTC
CASSIILVQETQYF
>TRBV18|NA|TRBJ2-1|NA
TGTGCCAGCTCACCACCGATAAGGTTTGAGCAGTTCTTC
CASSPPIRFEQFF
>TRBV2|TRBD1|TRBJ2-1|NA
TGTGCCAGCAGGACAGGGCCCTACAATGAGCAGTTCTTC
CASRTGPYNEQFF
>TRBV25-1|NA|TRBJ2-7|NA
TGTGCCAGCAGTGATTACAGGGCCCTCTCCTACGAGCAGTACTTC
CASSDYRALSYEQYF
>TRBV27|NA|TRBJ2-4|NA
TGTGCCAGCAGTTTAGCGACTCCGGGGCCCAAACCCCAAGGCAAAAACATTCAGTACTTC
CASSLATPGPKPQGKNIQYF
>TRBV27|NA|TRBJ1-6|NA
TGTGCCAGCAGTTTATCGGGTGGGGCCCTCCACTTT
CASSLSGGALHF
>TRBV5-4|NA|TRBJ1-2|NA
TGTGCCAGCAGCCCCAGGCCGGACTATGGCTACACCTTC
CASSPRPDYGYTF
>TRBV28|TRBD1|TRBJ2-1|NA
TGTGCCAGCAGTTCTTTGACAGGGGGCCCTTACAATGAGCAGTTCTTC
CASSSLTGGPYNEQFF
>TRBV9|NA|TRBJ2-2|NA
TGTGCCAGCAGCGTAGAGGGCGGGGAGCTGTTTTTT
CASSVEGGELFF
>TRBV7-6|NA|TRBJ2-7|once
TGTGCCAGCAGCAAGACGGCCCACGAGCAGTACTTC
CASSKTAHEQYF
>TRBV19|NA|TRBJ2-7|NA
TGTGCCAGTAGTATAGATGGACAGACCTACGAGCAGTACTTC
CASSIDGQTYEQYF
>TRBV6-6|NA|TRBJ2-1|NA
TGTGCCAGCAGTTACGTGGGGGAGCAGTTCTTC
CASSYVGEQFF
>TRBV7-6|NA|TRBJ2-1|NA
TGTGCCAGCAGCTTTGTTGGCGATGAGCAGTTCTTC
CASSFVGDEQFF
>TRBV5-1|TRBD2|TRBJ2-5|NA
TGCGCCAGCAGCTTGTGGGGACTACAAGAGACCCAGTACTTC
CASSLWGLQETQYF
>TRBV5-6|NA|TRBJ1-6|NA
TGTGCCAGCAGCTTGGAGTGGGGAACAGGGAATTCACCCCTCCACTTT
CASSLEWGTGNSPLHF
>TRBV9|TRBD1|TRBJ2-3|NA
TGTGCCAGCAGCTTTAGGACAGGGGACTTGACAGATACGCAGTATTTT
CASSFRTGDLTDTQYF
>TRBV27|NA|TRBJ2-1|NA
TGTGCCAGCAGTTTGACCCCGGGTGGGGCTTATAATGAGCAGTTCTTC
CASSLTPGGAYNEQFF
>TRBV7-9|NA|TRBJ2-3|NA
TGTGCCAGCATTCCAGGGGGACTTAGGTCTAGCACAGATACGCAGTATTTT
CASIPGGLRSSTDTQYF
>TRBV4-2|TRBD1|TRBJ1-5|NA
TGTGCCAGCAGCCAAGGAATTCCGGGACAGTCCGAATATAGCAATCAGCCCCAGCATTTT
CASSQGIPGQSEYSNQPQHF
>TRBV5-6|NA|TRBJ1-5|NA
TGTGCCAGCAGCTTGGGGACAGACCATCAGCCCCAGCATTTT
CASSLGTDHQPQHF
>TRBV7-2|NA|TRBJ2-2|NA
TGTGCCAGCAGCTTAGAACCTAGCCGGACCGGGGAGCTGTTTTTT
CASSLEPSRTGELFF
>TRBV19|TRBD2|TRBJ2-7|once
TGTGCCAGTAGTATAGGGACTAGCGGCTACGAGCAGTACTTC
CASSIGTSGYEQYF
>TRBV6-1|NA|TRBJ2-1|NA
TGTGCCAGCAGGGCGGACTATCACAATGAGCAGTTCTTC
CASRADYHNEQFF
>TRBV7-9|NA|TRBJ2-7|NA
TGTGCCAGCAGCTTAGGCCAGGACCACGAGCAGTACTTC
CASSLGQDHEQYF
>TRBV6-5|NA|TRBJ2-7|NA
TGTGCCAGCAGTTATGCTCCTCTGAGCTCCTACGAGCAGTACTTC
CASSYAPLSSYEQYF
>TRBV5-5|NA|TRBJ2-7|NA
TGTGCCAGCATGGGCCTCACCCTCTACGAGCAGTACTTC
CASMGLTLYEQYF
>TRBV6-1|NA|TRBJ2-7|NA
TGTGCCAGCCGATCCGACGAGCAGTACTTC
CASRSDEQYF
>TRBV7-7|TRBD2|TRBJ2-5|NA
TGTGCTAGCAGCTTACTCAGGGAGGGAGAGACCCAGTACTTC
CASSLLREGETQYF
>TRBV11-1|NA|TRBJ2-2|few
TGTGCCAGCAGCTTTGACAGGCGGTGGACCGGGGAGCTGTTTTTT
CASSFDRRWTGELFF
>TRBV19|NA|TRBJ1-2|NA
TGTGCCAGTAGGCTAACGAGCCCTGGAGGGTACACCTTC
CASRLTSPGGYTF
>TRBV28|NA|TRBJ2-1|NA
TGTGCCAGCAGAGTAAGGGTCGCGGGCTCCTACAATGAGCAGTTCTTC
CASRVRVAGSYNEQFF
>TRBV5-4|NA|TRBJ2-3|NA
TGTGCCAGCAGCCTGATCCCGGAGACTAGCACAGATACGCAGTATTTT
CASSLIPETSTDTQYF
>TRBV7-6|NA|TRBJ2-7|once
TGTGCCAGCAGCTTAACACAGGGCCACGAGCAGTACTTC
CASSLTQGHEQYF
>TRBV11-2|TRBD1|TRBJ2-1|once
TGTGCCAGCAGCTTTTATTGGACAGGGAGCCACAATGAGCAGTTCTTC
CASSFYWTGSHNEQFF
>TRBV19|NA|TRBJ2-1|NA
TGTGCCAGTAGTATATGGCGGAGTGAGCAGTTCTTC
CASSIWRSEQFF
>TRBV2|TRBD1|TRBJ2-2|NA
TGTGCCAGAACCGGGACAGGGGGCATCGGGGAGCTGTTTTTT
CARTGTGGIGELFF
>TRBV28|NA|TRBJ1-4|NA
TGTGCCAGCAGTTTCCGACAGTTCAATAATGAAAAACTGTTTTTT
CASSFRQFNNEKLFF